A selection of T cell receptor beta chains follows, all from one sample in a study of blood T cell repertoires in COVID-19. Sequencing was performed with immunoSEQ multiplex PCR; in TCRdb, only in-frame clones are kept and a portion is missing. The data hold roughly 260,000 clones, with roughly four fifths observed a single time. Sequenced material: peripheral blood. Receptors were obtained from a woman aged 70-85 years with acute or convalescent COVID-19. Both conserved end residues are part of each CDR3. The D gene is left open where the match is weak. Not all rows give a size; the values are once, few, many and, for expanded clones, a class.

DNA: TGTGCCAGCAGTTACCCGTCCTTTGGGGGGGGCAACGAAGCTTTCTTT
CDR3: CASSYPSFGGGNEAFF
J: TRBJ1-1
size: NA
V: TRBV6-2/TRBV6-3
D: NA

DNA: TGTGCCAGCAGCCAGGCAGGGGACAGTCCATACTATGGCTACACCTTC
CDR3: CASSQAGDSPYYGYTF
J: TRBJ1-2
size: NA
V: TRBV4-2
D: TRBD1

DNA: TGTGCCAGCAGCTTGATCACAGGGTTTAATTCACCCCTCCACTTT
CDR3: CASSLITGFNSPLHF
J: TRBJ1-6
size: NA
V: TRBV5-4
D: NA

DNA: TGTGCCACCAGCAGAGATCATGCGTCTAGCGGGGCGGGAGATACGCAGTATTTT
CDR3: CATSRDHASSGAGDTQYF
J: TRBJ2-3
size: NA
V: TRBV15
D: TRBD2

DNA: TGTGCCAGCAGTTTCGAACGGGGGGGCCGAAATACGCAGTATTTT
CDR3: CASSFERGGRNTQYF
J: TRBJ2-3
size: NA
V: TRBV28
D: TRBD2

DNA: TGCGCCAGCAGCTTCGCGGTTATTGGGTTGAATGAGCAGTTCTTC
CDR3: CASSFAVIGLNEQFF
J: TRBJ2-1
size: NA
V: TRBV5-1
D: NA

DNA: TGTGCCAGCAGCTTAGTGGTAGACTGGGACCAAGAGACCCAGTACTTC
CDR3: CASSLVVDWDQETQYF
J: TRBJ2-5
size: NA
V: TRBV7-9
D: NA

DNA: TGTGCCTGGGTTCACCCAGGCTATGGCTACACCTTC
CDR3: CAWVHPGYGYTF
J: TRBJ1-2
size: NA
V: TRBV30
D: NA

DNA: TGCGCCAGCAGCCAGACCGACAGTGAAGCTTTCTTT
CDR3: CASSQTDSEAFF
J: TRBJ1-1
size: NA
V: TRBV4-3
D: NA

DNA: TGCAGTGCTAGTGGGTTGCGGGGGGCGAACACTGAAGCTTTCTTT
CDR3: CSASGLRGANTEAFF
J: TRBJ1-1
size: NA
V: TRBV20-1
D: NA

DNA: TGTGCCAGCAGCCTCGGACAGAACTATGGCTACACCTTC
CDR3: CASSLGQNYGYTF
J: TRBJ1-2
size: NA
V: TRBV14
D: NA

DNA: TGTGCCAGCAGGTTAGACAGGGTGAACACTGAAGCTTTCTTT
CDR3: CASRLDRVNTEAFF
J: TRBJ1-1
size: few
V: TRBV7-2
D: TRBD1

DNA: TGTGCCAGCAGCGTGGGACAGGCGGCGGTCTACGAGCAGTACTTC
CDR3: CASSVGQAAVYEQYF
J: TRBJ2-7
size: NA
V: TRBV9
D: TRBD1

DNA: TGTGCCAGCAGTTACTCGGACATCTCTGGAAACACCATATATTTT
CDR3: CASSYSDISGNTIYF
J: TRBJ1-3
size: NA
V: TRBV6-5
D: NA

DNA: TGTGCCAGTAGTATCGCGGAATACTCCTATAATTCACCCCTCCACTTT
CDR3: CASSIAEYSYNSPLHF
J: TRBJ1-6
size: NA
V: TRBV19
D: NA

DNA: TGTGCCAGCAGCTTGACCGGGACAGGGTGGGCTTTCTTT
CDR3: CASSLTGTGWAFF
J: TRBJ1-1
size: NA
V: TRBV7-9
D: TRBD1

DNA: TGTGCCAGCAGTTTCGACAGGGTATTCACAGATACGCAGTATTTT
CDR3: CASSFDRVFTDTQYF
J: TRBJ2-3
size: NA
V: TRBV27
D: TRBD1

DNA: TGTGCCAGCAGTGATAGTAATTCACCCCTCCACTTT
CDR3: CASSDSNSPLHF
J: TRBJ1-6
size: NA
V: TRBV6-1
D: NA

DNA: TGTGCCAGTAGTCTCTCCCGTTGGAGGGGCTACACCTTC
CDR3: CASSLSRWRGYTF
J: TRBJ1-2
size: NA
V: TRBV19
D: NA

DNA: TGCGCCAGCAGCCAAGTCCACCCCAACGGTTCACCCCTCCACTTT
CDR3: CASSQVHPNGSPLHF
J: TRBJ1-6
size: NA
V: TRBV4-3
D: NA

DNA: TGTGCCAGTAGTACCTGGGGACAGGGAGGAACCGGGGAGCTGTTTTTT
CDR3: CASSTWGQGGTGELFF
J: TRBJ2-2
size: NA
V: TRBV19
D: TRBD1

DNA: TGTGCCAGCAGCTTGGGACAGCGCCCCTATGGCTACACCTTC
CDR3: CASSLGQRPYGYTF
J: TRBJ1-2
size: NA
V: TRBV7-2
D: TRBD1

DNA: TGTGCCAGCTCACCCCCGGGCTTGGGAGGTGAAAAACTGTTTTTT
CDR3: CASSPPGLGGEKLFF
J: TRBJ1-4
size: NA
V: TRBV18
D: NA

DNA: TGCGCCAGCAGCTTAGCTCCGACAGGCACAAATTCACCCCTCCACTTT
CDR3: CASSLAPTGTNSPLHF
J: TRBJ1-6
size: NA
V: TRBV5-1
D: NA

DNA: TGCGCCAGCAGCTTTGCCGGGACAGGGGAATCACCCCTCCACTTT
CDR3: CASSFAGTGESPLHF
J: TRBJ1-6
size: NA
V: TRBV5-1
D: TRBD1

DNA: TGTGCCAGCAGTTTTCAGGGGGTGAACACCGGGGAGCTGTTTTTT
CDR3: CASSFQGVNTGELFF
J: TRBJ2-2
size: few
V: TRBV28
D: TRBD1

DNA: TGTGCCAGTAGTAAGAGAGATACGCAGTATTTT
CDR3: CASSKRDTQYF
J: TRBJ2-3
size: NA
V: TRBV19
D: NA

DNA: TGTGCCACCAGCAGATTACGGACAGGAGTATATTCACCCCTCCACTTT
CDR3: CATSRLRTGVYSPLHF
J: TRBJ1-6
size: NA
V: TRBV15
D: TRBD1

DNA: TGCGCCAGCAGTGAGTCTTTCGGGGGTCGGTCGGATACGCAGTATTTT
CDR3: CASSESFGGRSDTQYF
J: TRBJ2-3
size: NA
V: TRBV10-1
D: NA

DNA: TGTGCCAGCAGCTTAGCCGGGGGTCTCTCCCATCTTTACACCGGGGAGCTGTTTTTT
CDR3: CASSLAGGLSHLYTGELFF
J: TRBJ2-2
size: NA
V: TRBV7-2
D: NA

DNA: TGTGCCAGCAGTTCCCCAGGGACTGGAAACACCATATATTTT
CDR3: CASSSPGTGNTIYF
J: TRBJ1-3
size: NA
V: TRBV28
D: NA

DNA: TGCGCCAGCAGCCAGGTTGGGGCCAACGTCCTGACTTTC
CDR3: CASSQVGANVLTF
J: TRBJ2-6
size: NA
V: TRBV5-1
D: NA

DNA: TGTGCCAGCAGCCGGACAGGTCAAGGTTCACCCCTCCACTTT
CDR3: CASSRTGQGSPLHF
J: TRBJ1-6
size: once
V: TRBV6-2/TRBV6-3
D: TRBD1

DNA: TGCGCCAGCAGTCTCGCCGGGACAGGGGGCACTGAAGCTTTCTTT
CDR3: CASSLAGTGGTEAFF
J: TRBJ1-1
size: NA
V: TRBV5-1
D: TRBD1

DNA: TGTGCCAGCGCCGGGACACTTAACTATGGCTACACCTTC
CDR3: CASAGTLNYGYTF
J: TRBJ1-2
size: NA
V: TRBV2
D: NA

DNA: TGTGCCACCAGTGACCCCACAGGGGGGAATGAAAAACTGTTTTTT
CDR3: CATSDPTGGNEKLFF
J: TRBJ1-4
size: NA
V: TRBV24-1
D: TRBD1

DNA: TGTGCCAGCAGTTCAATGACAGGGGACGAGCAGTACTTC
CDR3: CASSSMTGDEQYF
J: TRBJ2-7
size: NA
V: TRBV12-3/TRBV12-4
D: TRBD1

DNA: TGTGCCAGCTCACCATCAGGGGTTGGAAACACCATATATTTT
CDR3: CASSPSGVGNTIYF
J: TRBJ1-3
size: NA
V: TRBV18
D: NA

DNA: TGTGCCAGCAGCGTACGGGGGGGGACTACAGATACGCAGTATTTT
CDR3: CASSVRGGTTDTQYF
J: TRBJ2-3
size: NA
V: TRBV7-6
D: TRBD2

DNA: TGTGCCAGCAGCTCGGCAGGCGGGAACATTCAGTACTTC
CDR3: CASSSAGGNIQYF
J: TRBJ2-4
size: NA
V: TRBV5-4
D: NA

DNA: TGTGCCAGTAGTATTAGTACTGGGCAGCTACCTTTTAGCGCTGAAGCTTTCTTT
CDR3: CASSISTGQLPFSAEAFF
J: TRBJ1-1
size: NA
V: TRBV19
D: NA

DNA: TGCGCCAGCAGCCCCTACGGACAGGGGGCTAATGAAAAACTGTTTTTT
CDR3: CASSPYGQGANEKLFF
J: TRBJ1-4
size: once
V: TRBV4-1
D: TRBD1

DNA: TGTGCCAGCAGCCAACTAGCGGGGCCGAAGTTCTTC
CDR3: CASSQLAGPKFF
J: TRBJ2-1
size: NA
V: TRBV6-2/TRBV6-3
D: TRBD2

DNA: TGTGCCAGCAGCCAAGATTCTTTTGAGACAGTGAACACTGAAGCTTTCTTT
CDR3: CASSQDSFETVNTEAFF
J: TRBJ1-1
size: NA
V: TRBV3-1/TRBV3-2
D: NA

DNA: TGTGCCAGCAGCCCCAGGACTAGCGGCACAGATACGCAGTATTTT
CDR3: CASSPRTSGTDTQYF
J: TRBJ2-3
size: NA
V: TRBV7-2
D: TRBD2

DNA: TGTGCCAGCAGCCCTGGACTAGCGAGTACCTACGAGCAGTACTTC
CDR3: CASSPGLASTYEQYF
J: TRBJ2-7
size: NA
V: TRBV11-2
D: TRBD2

DNA: TGTGCCAGCAGCCCCACGGGTTGGAATCAGCCCCAGCATTTT
CDR3: CASSPTGWNQPQHF
J: TRBJ1-5
size: once
V: TRBV27
D: NA

DNA: TGTGCCAGCAGTTTACCTCCCGGAGCCAAAAACATTCAGTACTTC
CDR3: CASSLPPGAKNIQYF
J: TRBJ2-4
size: NA
V: TRBV28
D: NA

DNA: TGTGCCAGCAGCCAAAGACTAGCGGGGGACAATGAGCAGTTCTTC
CDR3: CASSQRLAGDNEQFF
J: TRBJ2-1
size: few
V: TRBV3-1/TRBV3-2
D: TRBD2

DNA: TGCGCCAGCAGCTTGGCGGTCAGGGCTGATGAGCAGTTCTTC
CDR3: CASSLAVRADEQFF
J: TRBJ2-1
size: NA
V: TRBV5-1
D: NA

DNA: TGTGCCAGCAGCCGTCGGGCAGGGGAATCCAAGAAAGAGACCCAGTACTTC
CDR3: CASSRRAGESKKETQYF
J: TRBJ2-5
size: NA
V: TRBV3-1/TRBV3-2
D: NA

DNA: TGTGCCAGCAGTTTAGTCAGGGGCAGACAAGCTTTCTTT
CDR3: CASSLVRGRQAFF
J: TRBJ1-1
size: NA
V: TRBV12-3/TRBV12-4
D: NA

DNA: TGTGCCAGCAGCACCTCAGGGGTAAGGCATCAGCCCCAGCATTTT
CDR3: CASSTSGVRHQPQHF
J: TRBJ1-5
size: NA
V: TRBV28
D: NA

DNA: TGCGCCAGCAGCCAAGATCCCTGGGGGGGTAATGAAAAACTGTTTTTT
CDR3: CASSQDPWGGNEKLFF
J: TRBJ1-4
size: NA
V: TRBV4-1
D: NA

DNA: TGTGCCAGCAGCCAGGACAGGCTCTATGGCTACACCTTC
CDR3: CASSQDRLYGYTF
J: TRBJ1-2
size: NA
V: TRBV14
D: TRBD1

DNA: TGTGCCTGGAGTGTACAGGGTAGTCAGCCCCAGCATTTT
CDR3: CAWSVQGSQPQHF
J: TRBJ1-5
size: NA
V: TRBV30
D: NA

DNA: TGTGCCAGCACCATCGATGGGGGGGGGAACACTGAAGCTTTCTTT
CDR3: CASTIDGGGNTEAFF
J: TRBJ1-1
size: NA
V: TRBV4-2
D: NA

DNA: TGTGCCAGCAGGGGACAGGGGACCATCGGCAATGAGCAGTTCTTC
CDR3: CASRGQGTIGNEQFF
J: TRBJ2-1
size: NA
V: TRBV6-4
D: TRBD1

DNA: TGTGCCAGCAGCAACCGAAGGGACAGGGGCCGGGGTGGCTACACCTTC
CDR3: CASSNRRDRGRGGYTF
J: TRBJ1-2
size: NA
V: TRBV21-1
D: NA